Reported below is one T cell receptor (beta chain). Its antigen target is currently unknown. No base qualities exist here, and no much larger clone lies one base off it. CDR1 and CDR2, per the germline V gene, are SGHVS and FQNEAQ. The CDR3 sequence holds 15 residues, the cysteine and phenylalanine included. The read is trimmed to its CDR3 DNA, 45 bases read in frame from base 1. V drops 1 base and J drops 5 bases, leaving 12 bases in between. This specimen comes from a study of blood T cell repertoires in COVID-19 (dated by TCRdb to 2020 to 2021). With respect to the entire study: Samples covering the acute and convalescent phases of COVID-19 were provided by collaborators in the United States, Italy and Spain. A freely available public database, intended as a resource for researchers studying the immune response to SARS-CoV-2, is where the repertoires were released. The samples were drawn from the first 160 participants of the ongoing ImmuneRACE study and from 1,254 subjects provided by 6 global collaborators. Subjects who had been exposed to COVID-19, were actively infected with it, or had recovered from it provided the deeply sampled blood TCRbeta repertoires that made up the dataset. The sample metadata nearly always contained a de-identified subject ID, COVID-19 status, age in years and sex. Where available, HLA class I and class II types were taken from metadata supplied by the sample provider and were not determined by assay-based typing. The material from the prospective study consisted of cDNA or gDNA derived from T cells, B-cell-depleted T cells, or PBMCs. Broad study findings and their caveats: How much clinical and demographic metadata was included differed by source and by participant, and the metadata was provided uncurated.

Participants in the prospective study were aged about 18 to 95 years, lived in under 30 United States geographic areas, and enrolled through a virtual design. In the prospective study, cohorts were assigned on the basis of participant-reported clinical history obtained from a screening survey and a study questionnaire. Recovered participants in ImmuneRACE Cohort 3 were defined by two consecutive negative NP/OP PCR tests, clearance by a healthcare professional, or resolution of symptoms. Each participant in the prospective study had whole blood, serum and a nasopharyngeal or oropharyngeal swab collected by mobile phlebotomists. Prospective study participants could optionally give additional blood draws and questionnaires over an approximately two-month period. Before DNA extraction, blood samples from the prospective study were shipped at room temperature or frozen. TCRbeta CDR3 regions were amplified from genomic DNA by means of the immunoSEQ Assay, a bias-controlled multiplex PCR. The authors' analysis ran thus. The number of nucleated cells in each sample was estimated from the amplification of reference gene primers within the assay. Sequence reads were collapsed and filtered to measure the absolute abundance of every unique TCRbeta CDR3 rearrangement. For each sample, productive Simpson clonality was calculated by taking the square root of Simpson's diversity index across productive rearrangements. TCRdb's version of the immuneACCESS table is confined to in-frame rearrangements and falls short of the full clone set. An unresolved V gene accounts for under half of the shortfall where checked; the remainder is of unknown origin. V, J and clone size derive from that table, while D and trimming were established from the DNA sequence. Recorded for this sample are around 200,000 clones; approximately 78% of them occurred a single time. Roughly 8.7% of the sample is held by the ten biggest clonotypes.

The chain links TRBV7-8 with TRBJ1-5; the D gene is perhaps TRBD1, from 5 matching bases. The receptor comes from a man aged 35-49 years who had recovered from COVID-19. Specimen: PBMCs or T cells enriched from blood (not recorded which). The DNA is as follows: TGTGCCAGCAGCTTAGGAGGCAGGGAACATCAGCCCCAGCATTTT. It translates to CASSLGGREHQPQHF.